The 10 T cell receptor beta chains in this list originate from one sample, sequenced in a study of post-analysis software for immune sequencing data. Their antigen targets remain unknown. Study-wide results and caveats: Patients showed TRBV5-6, TRBV5-1 and TRBV20-1 among roughly 5 TRBV segments more frequent than in controls.

Each TCR beta cDNA library carried unique molecular identifiers. TCRdb fed the PCR reads into MiXCR, producing one record per CDR3 protein. The sample consists of 450,000 to 650,000 distinct CDR3 sequences, around 47% of them appearing once. Sequences were obtained from blood. The receptor set was obtained from a girl between 10 and 17 years old with multiple sclerosis.

This chain links TRBV3-1 with TRBJ2-5; weak D call: TRBD1 (5 bases). This CDR3 spans 15 amino acids. Trimming took 0 bases from V and 4 from J, leaving 12 bases between them. The V gene's germline CDR1 is LGHDT and CDR2 YNNKEL (reference sequence). The chain's CDR3 is CASSQEARVGETQYF. CDR3 nucleotide sequence: TGTGCCAGCAGCCAAGAAGCCAGGGTAGGAGAGACCCAGTACTTC.

The rearrangement uses TRBV20-1 and TRBJ2-5, with a weak D call TRBD2 (7 bases). CDR3 length: 16 residues. The V gene lost 0 bases and the J gene lost 1 base, with 15 bases spanning the gap. Germline values: CDR1 DFQATT, CDR2 SNEGSKA (reference sequence). CDR3 DNA sequence: TGCAGTGCTAGAGATTCCGGGGGGCCCGTCCAAGAGACCCAGTACTTC. It yields the protein CSARDSGGPVQETQYF.

The chain joins TRBV12-3 or TRBV12-4 to TRBJ2-3, with 9 bases fitting TRBD1. The CDR3 runs to 16 residues. V was pared by 5 bases and J by 4 bases, with 10 bases of the junction left unmatched. For the CDR3, the DNA is TGTGCCAGCAGTCAACTCCCGGGACAGGGAGCAGATACGCAGTATTTT. Translation gives CASSQLPGQGADTQYF.

The chain links TRBV7-8 to TRBJ2-7; the D is unclear. Trimming took off 5 bases at V and 2 bases at J, with 16 bases between the two ends. Germline V CDR1 and CDR2: SGHVS, FQNEAQ. CDR3 length: 15 residues. The CDR3 DNA reads as TGTGCCAGCAGCGAGACCGCCCTACGGACCTACGAGCAGTACTTC. Its protein is CASSETALRTYEQYF.

The rearrangement links TRBV6-1 to TRBJ2-7, with D tentatively TRBD1 (6 bases). The CDR3 is 14 amino acids. V was shortened by 6 bases and J by 2 bases, with 14 bases between the two germline ends. The V gene's germline CDR1 is MNHNS and CDR2 SASEGT. The CDR3 spells CASRADRFTYEQYF. In nucleotides, the CDR3 is TGTGCCAGCAGGGCGGACAGATTCACCTACGAGCAGTACTTC.

Only one count was recorded for this clonotype. This chain joins TRBV6-1 and TRBJ2-7; 11 nucleotides match TRBD2. The V segment lost 6 bases and the J segment 3 bases; nucleotides outside the gene matches: 7. Germline V CDR1 and CDR2: MNHNS, SASEGT. There are 15 residues in the CDR3. This CDR3 reads CASSEGTSGIYEQYF. In DNA form, the CDR3 reads TGTGCCAGCAGCGAGGGGACTAGCGGAATCTACGAGCAGTACTTC.

Notes on this clonotype: This may come from a read error, since a much larger clone is one base off. This chain uses TRBV20-1 with TRBJ2-1; D is possibly TRBD1 (5 bases). The germline gives CDR1 DFQATT, CDR2 SNEGSKA (reference sequence). V lost 2 bases, J lost 13 bases, and 15 bases lay in between. The CDR3 runs to 12 residues. CDR3 region: CSARRQQETQFF. In nucleotides, the CDR3 is TGCAGTGCTAGAAGACAGCAAGAGACCCAGTTCTTC.

In nucleotides, the CDR3 is TGCGCCAGCAGCCCGTCCGGGGACAAAGGCTACGAGCAGTACTTC. This encodes CASSPSGDKGYEQYF. V is TRBV5-1 and J is TRBJ2-7, with D possibly being TRBD1 (6 bases). V lost 4 bases and J 3 bases, leaving 17 bases between the germline ends. The CDR3 loop spans 15 amino acids. Germline assignment: CDR1 SGHRS and CDR2 YFSETQ.

The V call is TRBV5-1, the J call TRBJ1-2, with 8 bases fitting TRBD1. Germline values: CDR1 SGHRS, CDR2 YFSETQ. The CDR3 is 14 residues long. V shed 4 bases, J shed 6 bases, and the junction held 8 bases outside the gene matches. The CDR3 DNA reads as TGCGCCAGCAGCCATGGACAGGGACGGGATGGCTACACCTTC. It is translated as CASSHGQGRDGYTF.

Worth noting for this clonotype: Germline and junction disagree at one end, which may indicate a read error. The chain uses TRBV7-9 and TRBJ2-5; the D is unclear. From germline, CDR1 is SEHNR and CDR2 FQNEAQ (reference sequence). The CDR3 has 14 residues. The CDR3 is CASSSTANQEAQYF. As DNA, the CDR3 is TGTGCCAGCAGCTCTACAGCGAACCAAGAGGCCCAGTACTTC.